This T cell receptor (beta chain) was documented in a study of T cell responses to AZD1222 COVID-19 vaccine. The study's findings and limits: Donors were largely white British and mainly female; clonal diversity was possibly underestimated. Just 5 to 7 people given AZD1222 tested seropositive at baseline. An increase in Spike-specific TCR breadth and depth was observed after two AZD1222 doses.

This table comes from immunoSEQ multiplex PCR, and its TCRdb copy is limited to in-frame clones, with some not included. The table lists just over 30,000 clones, around 89% of them singletons. Germline loops: CDR1 SGHVS, CDR2 FNYEAQ. V shed 2 bases and J shed 5 bases, with 12 bases lying between them. CDR3 size: 15 residues. Worth noting for this clone: The target antigen is unknown.

The sequence derives from an adult who received the AZD1222 COVID-19 vaccine. Sequencing used peripheral blood, obtained 28 days after the second AZD1222 dose. This rearrangement joins TRBV7-6 to TRBJ1-4; D call uncertain. CDR3 in amino acids: CASSLNKGRNEKLFF. CDR3 DNA: TGTGCCAGCAGCTTAAACAAAGGGAGGAATGAAAAACTGTTTTTT.